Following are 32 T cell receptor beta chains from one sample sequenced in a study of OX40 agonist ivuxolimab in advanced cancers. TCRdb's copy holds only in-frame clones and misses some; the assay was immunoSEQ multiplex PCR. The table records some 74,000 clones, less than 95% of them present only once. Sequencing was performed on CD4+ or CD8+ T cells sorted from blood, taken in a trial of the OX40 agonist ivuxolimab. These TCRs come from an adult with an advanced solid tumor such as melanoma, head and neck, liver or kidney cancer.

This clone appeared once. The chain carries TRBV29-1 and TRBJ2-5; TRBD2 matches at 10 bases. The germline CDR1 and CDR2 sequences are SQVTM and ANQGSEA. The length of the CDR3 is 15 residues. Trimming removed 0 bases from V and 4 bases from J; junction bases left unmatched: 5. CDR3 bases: TGCAGCGTTGAAGACGAGCGGGGGGGCCCAGAGACCCAGTACTTC. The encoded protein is CSVEDERGGPETQYF.

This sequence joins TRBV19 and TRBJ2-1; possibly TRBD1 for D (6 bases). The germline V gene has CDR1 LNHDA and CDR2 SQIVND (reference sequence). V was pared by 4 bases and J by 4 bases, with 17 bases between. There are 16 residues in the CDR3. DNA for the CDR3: TGTGCCAGTAGTAAATTCTCGGGCAGGGGATACAATGAGCAGTTCTTC. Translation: CASSKFSGRGYNEQFF. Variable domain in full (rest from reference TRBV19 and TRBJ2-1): DGGITQSPKYLFRKEGQNVTLSCEQNLNHDAMYWYRQDPGQGLRLIYYSQIVNDFQKGDIAEGYSVSREKKESFPLTVTSAQKNPTAFYLCASSKFSGRGYNEQFFGPGTRLTVL.

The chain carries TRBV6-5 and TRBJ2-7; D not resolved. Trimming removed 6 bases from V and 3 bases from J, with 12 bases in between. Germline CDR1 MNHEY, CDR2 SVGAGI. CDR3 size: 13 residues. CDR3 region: CASSKDTFYEQYV. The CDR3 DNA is TGTGCCAGCAGCAAAGACACCTTCTACGAGCAGTACGTC.

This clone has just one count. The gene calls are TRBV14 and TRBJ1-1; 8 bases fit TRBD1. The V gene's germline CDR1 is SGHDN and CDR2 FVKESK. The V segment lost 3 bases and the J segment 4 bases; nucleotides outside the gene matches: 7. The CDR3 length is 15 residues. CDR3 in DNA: TGTGCCAGCAGCCAGACAGGGGCCCCGAGCACTGAAGCTTTCTTT. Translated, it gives CASSQTGAPSTEAFF.

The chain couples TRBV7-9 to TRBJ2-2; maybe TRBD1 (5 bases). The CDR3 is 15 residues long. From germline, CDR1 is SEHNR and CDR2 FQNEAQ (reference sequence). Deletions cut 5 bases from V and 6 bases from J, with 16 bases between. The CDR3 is CASSQTTGFAGELFF. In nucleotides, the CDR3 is TGTGCCAGCAGCCAAACAACAGGTTTCGCCGGGGAGCTGTTTTTT.

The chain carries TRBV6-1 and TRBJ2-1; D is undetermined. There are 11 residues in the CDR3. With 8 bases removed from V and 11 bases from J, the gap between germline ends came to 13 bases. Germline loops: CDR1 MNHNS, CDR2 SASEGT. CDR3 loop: CASGPGPQQFF. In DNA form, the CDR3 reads TGTGCCAGCGGACCGGGTCCGCAGCAGTTCTTC.

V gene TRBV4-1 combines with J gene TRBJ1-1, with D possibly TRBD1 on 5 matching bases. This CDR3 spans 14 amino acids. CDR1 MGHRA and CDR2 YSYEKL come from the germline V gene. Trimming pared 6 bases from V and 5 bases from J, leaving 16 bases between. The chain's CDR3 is CASRGVGKGTEAFF. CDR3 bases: TGCGCCAGCAGGGGTGTAGGCAAGGGGACTGAAGCTTTCTTT.

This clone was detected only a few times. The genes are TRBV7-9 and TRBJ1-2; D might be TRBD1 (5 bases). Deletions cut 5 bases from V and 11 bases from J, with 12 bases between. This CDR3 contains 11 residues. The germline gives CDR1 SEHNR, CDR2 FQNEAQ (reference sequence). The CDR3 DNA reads TGTGCCAGCAGCCGGGACGGCGGGTACACCTTC. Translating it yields CASSRDGGYTF.

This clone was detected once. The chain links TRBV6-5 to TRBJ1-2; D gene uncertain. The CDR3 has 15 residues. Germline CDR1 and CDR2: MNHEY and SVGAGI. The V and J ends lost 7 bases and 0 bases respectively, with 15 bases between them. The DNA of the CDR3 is TGTGCCAGCACCGTAATGCGCGGAACTAACTATGGCTACACCTTC. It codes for CASTVMRGTNYGYTF.

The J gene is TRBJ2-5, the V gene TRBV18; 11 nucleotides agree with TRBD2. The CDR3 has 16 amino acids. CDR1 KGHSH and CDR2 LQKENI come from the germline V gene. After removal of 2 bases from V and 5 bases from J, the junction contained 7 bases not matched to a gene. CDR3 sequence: CASSPTGLAAGETQYF. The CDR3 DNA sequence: TGTGCCAGCTCACCAACGGGACTAGCGGCGGGCGAGACCCAGTACTTC.

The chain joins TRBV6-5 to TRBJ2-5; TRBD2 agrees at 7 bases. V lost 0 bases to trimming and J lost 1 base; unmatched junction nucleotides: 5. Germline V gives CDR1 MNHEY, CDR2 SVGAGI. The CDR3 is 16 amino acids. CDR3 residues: CASSYSGASGQETQYF. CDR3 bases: TGTGCCAGCAGTTACTCTGGGGCTAGCGGCCAAGAGACCCAGTACTTC.

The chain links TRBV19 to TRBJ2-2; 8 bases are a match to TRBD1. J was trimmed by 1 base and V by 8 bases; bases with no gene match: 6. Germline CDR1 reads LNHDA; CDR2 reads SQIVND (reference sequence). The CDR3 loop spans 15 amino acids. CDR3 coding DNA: TGTGCCAGTTCCTCGACAGGGGAGAACACCGGGGAGCTGTTTTTT. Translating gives CASSSTGENTGELFF.

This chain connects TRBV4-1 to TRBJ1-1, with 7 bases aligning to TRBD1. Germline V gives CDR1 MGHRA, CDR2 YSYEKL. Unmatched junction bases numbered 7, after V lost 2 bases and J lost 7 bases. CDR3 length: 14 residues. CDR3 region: CASSQRDRPHEAFF. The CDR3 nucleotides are TGCGCCAGCAGCCAACGGGACAGACCTCATGAAGCTTTCTTT.

DNA for the CDR3: TGCGCCAGCAGCCCCGGGGGACAGGGAACGAATTCACCCCTCCACTTT. Its protein product is CASSPGGQGTNSPLHF. The genes are TRBV5-1 and TRBJ1-6, with 9 nucleotides matching TRBD1. V gave up 4 bases and J gave up 7 bases; unmatched junction bases: 9. Germline CDR1 SGHRS, CDR2 YFSETQ. The CDR3 is made up of 16 amino acids. Full variable domain (outside the CDR3, taken from reference TRBV5-1 and TRBJ1-6): KAGVTQTPRYLIKTRGQQVTLSCSPISGHRSVSWYQQTPGQGLQFLFEYFSETQRNKGNFPGRFSGRQFSNSRSEMNVSTLELGDSALYLCASSPGGQGTNSPLHFGNGTRLTVT.

CDR3 in DNA: TGTGCCAGCTCACCAGGATTTACAGATACGCAGTATTTT. Encoded protein: CASSPGFTDTQYF. The V gene is TRBV18, the J gene TRBJ2-3, with no clear D. V was cut by 2 bases and J by 3 bases, with 6 bases left in between. The CDR3 loop spans 13 amino acids. Germline lookup yields CDR1 KGHSH and CDR2 LQKENI. Supplemented by reference TRBV18 and TRBJ2-3, the full variable domain reads NAGVMQNPRHLVRRRGQEARLRCSPMKGHSHVYWYRQLPEEGLKFMVYLQKENIIDESGMPKERFSAEFPKEGPSILRIQQVVRGDSAAYFCASSPGFTDTQYFGPGTRLTVL.

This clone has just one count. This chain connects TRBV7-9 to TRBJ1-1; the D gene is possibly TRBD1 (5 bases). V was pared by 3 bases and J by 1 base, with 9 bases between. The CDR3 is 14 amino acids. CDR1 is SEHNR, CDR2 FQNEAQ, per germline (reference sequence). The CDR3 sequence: CASSFGTANTEAFF. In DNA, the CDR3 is TGTGCCAGCAGCTTCGGGACGGCGAACACTGAAGCTTTCTTT. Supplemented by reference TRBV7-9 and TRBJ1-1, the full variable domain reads DTGVSQNPRHKITKRGQNVTFRCDPISEHNRLYWYRQTLGQGPEFLTYFQNEAQLEKSRLLSDRFSAERPKGSFSTLEIQRTEQGDSAMYLCASSFGTANTEAFFGQGTRLTVV.

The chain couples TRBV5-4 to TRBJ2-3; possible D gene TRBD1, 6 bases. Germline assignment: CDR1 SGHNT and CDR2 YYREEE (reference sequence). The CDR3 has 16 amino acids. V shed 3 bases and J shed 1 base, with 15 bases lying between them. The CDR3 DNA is TGTGCCAGCAGCTACAATACAGGGTTTGGCACAGATACGCAGTATTTT. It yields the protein CASSYNTGFGTDTQYF.

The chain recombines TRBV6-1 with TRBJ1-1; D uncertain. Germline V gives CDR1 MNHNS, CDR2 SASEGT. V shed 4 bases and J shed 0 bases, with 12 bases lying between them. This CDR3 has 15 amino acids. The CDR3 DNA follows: TGTGCCAGCAGTGGATCAGAAGTAGTGAACACTGAAGCTTTCTTT. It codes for CASSGSEVVNTEAFF.

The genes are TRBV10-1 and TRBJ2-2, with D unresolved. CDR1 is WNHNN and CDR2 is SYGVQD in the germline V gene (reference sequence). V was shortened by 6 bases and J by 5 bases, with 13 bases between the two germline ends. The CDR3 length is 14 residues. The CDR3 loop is CASRAGSVTGELFF. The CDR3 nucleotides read TGCGCCAGCAGGGCTGGGTCGGTGACCGGGGAGCTGTTTTTT.

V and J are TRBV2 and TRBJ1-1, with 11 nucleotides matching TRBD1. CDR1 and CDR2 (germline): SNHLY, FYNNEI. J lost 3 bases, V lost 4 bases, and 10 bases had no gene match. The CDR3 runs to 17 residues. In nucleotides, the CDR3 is TGTGCCAGCAGTGCTAAAGGGACAGGGGGTAGGGACACTGAAGCTTTCTTT. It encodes CASSAKGTGGRDTEAFF.

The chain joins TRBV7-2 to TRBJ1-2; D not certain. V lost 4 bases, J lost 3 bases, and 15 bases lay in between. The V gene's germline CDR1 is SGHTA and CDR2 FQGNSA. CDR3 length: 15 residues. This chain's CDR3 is CASSSDRSADYGYTF. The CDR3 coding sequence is TGTGCCAGCAGCTCAGACCGCTCGGCGGACTATGGCTACACCTTC.

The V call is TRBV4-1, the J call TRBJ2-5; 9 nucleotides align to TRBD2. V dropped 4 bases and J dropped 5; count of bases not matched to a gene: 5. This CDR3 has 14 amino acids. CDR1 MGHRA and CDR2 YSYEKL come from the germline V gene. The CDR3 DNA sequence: TGCGCCAGCAGCCTCGCGGGGGGGATGGAGACCCAGTACTTC. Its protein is CASSLAGGMETQYF.

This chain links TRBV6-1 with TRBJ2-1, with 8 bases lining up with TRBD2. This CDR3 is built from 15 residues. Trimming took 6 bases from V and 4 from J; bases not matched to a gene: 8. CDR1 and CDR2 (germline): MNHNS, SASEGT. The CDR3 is CASRLSSGGYNEQFF. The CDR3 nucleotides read TGTGCCAGCAGGCTATCAAGCGGGGGATACAATGAGCAGTTCTTC.

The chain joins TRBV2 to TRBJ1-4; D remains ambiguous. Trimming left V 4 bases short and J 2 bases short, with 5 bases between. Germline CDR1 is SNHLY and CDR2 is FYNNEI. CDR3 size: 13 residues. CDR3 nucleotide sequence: TGTGCCAGCAGTGTAAGCACTAATGAAAAACTGTTTTTT. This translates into CASSVSTNEKLFF.

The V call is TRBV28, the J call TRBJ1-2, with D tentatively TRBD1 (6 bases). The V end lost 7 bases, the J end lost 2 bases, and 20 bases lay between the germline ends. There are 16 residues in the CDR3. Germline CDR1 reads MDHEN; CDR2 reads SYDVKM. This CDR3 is CASTSGTPVGNYGYTF. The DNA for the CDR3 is TGTGCCAGCACCTCCGGGACACCCGTTGGCAACTATGGCTACACCTTC.

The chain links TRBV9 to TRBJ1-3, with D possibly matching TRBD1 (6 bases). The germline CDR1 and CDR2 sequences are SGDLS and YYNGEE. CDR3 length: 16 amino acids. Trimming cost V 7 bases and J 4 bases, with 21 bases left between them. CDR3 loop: CASAQPGGLEGNTIYF. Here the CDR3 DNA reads TGTGCCAGCGCTCAACCGGGGGGGCTAGAGGGAAACACCATATATTTT.

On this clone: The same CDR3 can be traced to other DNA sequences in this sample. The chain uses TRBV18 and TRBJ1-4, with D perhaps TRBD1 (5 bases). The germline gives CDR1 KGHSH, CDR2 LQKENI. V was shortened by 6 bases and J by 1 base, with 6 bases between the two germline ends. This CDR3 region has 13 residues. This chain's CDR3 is CASSGGTNEKLFF. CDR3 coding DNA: TGTGCCAGCTCCGGGGGAACTAATGAAAAACTGTTTTTT. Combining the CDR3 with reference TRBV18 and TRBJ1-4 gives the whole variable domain NAGVMQNPRHLVRRRGQEARLRCSPMKGHSHVYWYRQLPEEGLKFMVYLQKENIIDESGMPKERFSAEFPKEGPSILRIQQVVRGDSAAYFCASSGGTNEKLFFGSGTQLSVL.

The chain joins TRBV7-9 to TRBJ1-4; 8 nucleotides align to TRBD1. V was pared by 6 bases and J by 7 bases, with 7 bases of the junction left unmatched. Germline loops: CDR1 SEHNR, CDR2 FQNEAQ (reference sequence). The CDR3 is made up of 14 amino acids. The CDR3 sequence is CASRRTGRGEKLFF. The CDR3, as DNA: TGTGCCAGCAGGCGGACAGGGCGGGGTGAAAAACTGTTTTTT.

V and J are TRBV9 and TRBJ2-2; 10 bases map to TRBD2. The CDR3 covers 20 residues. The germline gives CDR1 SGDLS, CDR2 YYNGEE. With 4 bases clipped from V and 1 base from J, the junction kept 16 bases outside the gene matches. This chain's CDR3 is CASSNRDARLAGGNTGELFF. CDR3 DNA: TGTGCCAGCAGCAACCGGGACGCCCGGTTAGCGGGGGGGAACACCGGGGAGCTGTTTTTT.

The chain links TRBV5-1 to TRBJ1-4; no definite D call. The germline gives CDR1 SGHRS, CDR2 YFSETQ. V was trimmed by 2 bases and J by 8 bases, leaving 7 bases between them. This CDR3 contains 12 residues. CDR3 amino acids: CASSLDGEKLFF. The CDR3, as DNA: TGCGCCAGCAGCTTAGACGGGGAAAAACTGTTTTTT. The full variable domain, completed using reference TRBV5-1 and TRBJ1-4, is KAGVTQTPRYLIKTRGQQVTLSCSPISGHRSVSWYQQTPGQGLQFLFEYFSETQRNKGNFPGRFSGRQFSNSRSEMNVSTLELGDSALYLCASSLDGEKLFFGSGTQLSVL.

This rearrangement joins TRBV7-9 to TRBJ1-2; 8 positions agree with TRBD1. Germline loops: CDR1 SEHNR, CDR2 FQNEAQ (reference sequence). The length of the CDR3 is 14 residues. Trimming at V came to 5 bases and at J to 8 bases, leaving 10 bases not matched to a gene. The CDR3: CASSPLTGVVGYTF. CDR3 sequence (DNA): TGTGCCAGCAGCCCTTTGACAGGGGTGGTAGGCTACACCTTC. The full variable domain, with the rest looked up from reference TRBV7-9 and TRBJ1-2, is DTGVSQNPRHKITKRGQNVTFRCDPISEHNRLYWYRQTLGQGPEFLTYFQNEAQLEKSRLLSDRFSAERPKGSFSTLEIQRTEQGDSAMYLCASSPLTGVVGYTFGSGTRLTVV.

CDR3: CASSQPLARGMYNEQFF. Written as DNA, the CDR3 is TGCGCCAGCAGCCAGCCACTAGCTAGGGGGATGTACAATGAGCAGTTCTTC. The chain has TRBV4-1 and TRBJ2-1, with D perhaps being TRBD1 or TRBD2 (6 bases each). Germline CDR1 MGHRA, CDR2 YSYEKL. Trimming shortened V by 3 bases and J by 4 bases, and 19 bases separated the two germline ends. The CDR3 totals 17 residues.